This T cell receptor beta chain was identified during a study of cytomegalovirus exposure and HLA in healthy donors. Overall study findings and caveats: Within an earlier analysis, most TCR beta V segments proved productive either about 87% or about 30% of the time. Researchers reported in a later analysis that a missense DCLRE1C variant was tied to TCR beta V- and J-gene trimming.

Comments on this clone: Its antigen is still unknown.

Primers: 60 Vbeta forward and 13 Jbeta reverse. Sequencing was performed with immunoSEQ multiplex PCR; in TCRdb, only in-frame clones are kept and a portion is missing. The sample holds around 100,000 clones, over 80% seen once. CDR1 is SGDLS and CDR2 is YYNGEE in the germline V gene. The CDR3 extends over 13 amino acids. Trimming removed 2 bases at V and 5 bases at J, with 10 bases between. Sequenced sample: PBMCs. The chain joins TRBV9 to TRBJ2-5; a possible D gene is TRBD1 (5 bases). The TCR sequence derives from a female donor in good health and CMV-seropositive. The CDR3 reads CASSVQGAETQYF. DNA of the CDR3: TGTGCCAGCAGCGTCCAGGGTGCGGAGACCCAGTACTTC.